The 28 T cell receptor beta chains below were found in one sample sequenced in a study of CD8 T cells in ankylosing spondylitis. Whole-study findings and limits: A motif of seven or eight highly homologous TCR beta variants was seen as apparently characteristic of ankylosing spondylitis blood.

These receptors have no known antigen. Each CDR3 protein is one row after TCRdb ran MiXCR on the 5' RACE reads. The profile shows 700,000 to 1,000,000 distinct CDR3 sequences, 12% of them singletons. The sequenced material came from blood, either unsorted or a sorted T cell fraction (not recorded which). Source of these receptors: a male donor with ankylosing spondylitis.

There are a few counts of this clonotype. This rearrangement joins TRBV20-1 to TRBJ2-7; 7 nucleotides match TRBD1. Germline V CDR1 and CDR2: DFQATT, SNEGSKA (reference sequence). This CDR3 has 13 amino acids. J gave up 3 bases and V 4 bases, and 6 bases lay outside the gene matches. CDR3 bases: TGCAGTGCTAATGACAGGGAGTTCTACGAGCAGTACTTC. Its translation is CSANDREFYEQYF.

This clonotype was picked up many times. V gene TRBV7-2 combines with J gene TRBJ2-7, with D unresolved. This CDR3 region has 14 residues. From germline, CDR1 is SGHTA and CDR2 FQGNSA. V shed 4 bases and J shed 7 bases, with 17 bases lying between them. The CDR3 protein is CASSWDPGLLEQYF. CDR3 coding DNA: TGTGCCAGCAGCTGGGATCCAGGCCTTCTAGAGCAGTACTTC.

The chain recombines TRBV20-1 with TRBJ2-3; weak D call: TRBD1 (6 bases). The CDR3 extends over 14 amino acids. V was clipped by 0 bases and J by 6 bases, with 13 bases between them. The germline V gene encodes CDR1 DFQATT and CDR2 SNEGSKA (reference sequence). The DNA of the CDR3 is TGCAGTGCTAGAGATTGGCAGGGGCGGGATACGCAGTATTTT. Its protein is CSARDWQGRDTQYF.

Of note for this clonotype: The junction departs from germline at one end; a sequencing error may be responsible. This chain uses TRBV4-3 with TRBJ1-1; D unresolved. This CDR3 has 14 amino acids. In germline, CDR1 is LGHNA, CDR2 YSLEER. The CDR3 DNA is TGCGCCAGCAGACAAGACCGCGGAACTTCAAGGGATTTCTTT. It yields the protein CASRQDRGTSRDFF.

V gene TRBV5-5 combines with J gene TRBJ1-4, with D maybe TRBD1 (5 bases). Germline V CDR1 and CDR2: SGHKS, YYEKEE (reference sequence). This CDR3 spans 15 amino acids. V lost 4 bases and J lost 3, with 13 bases in between. The DNA for the CDR3 is TGTGCCAGCAGCAACCTACAGGCCTCTAATGAAAAACTGTTTTTT. Amino acids: CASSNLQASNEKLFF.

The CDR3 spells CASSQITGLRGAETQYF. In DNA form, the CDR3 reads TGTGCCAGCAGCCAAATAACCGGTCTTCGGGGGGCGGAGACCCAGTACTTC. This chain links TRBV3-1 with TRBJ2-5; D is possibly TRBD2 (7 bases). The germline V and J ends were trimmed by 2 bases and 5 bases, with 21 bases remaining between them. Germline CDR1 and CDR2: LGHDT and YNNKEL (reference sequence). This CDR3 region has 17 residues.

The V call is TRBV15, the J call TRBJ2-3; D unclear. CDR3 length: 15 amino acids. Trimming left V 0 bases short and J 4 bases short, with 11 bases between. Germline V gene data show CDR1 as LNHNV and CDR2 as YYDKDF (reference sequence). The CDR3 bases are TGTGCCACCAGCAGAGATCTGGGCTTTCCAGATACGCAGTATTTT. Translating gives CATSRDLGFPDTQYF.

In this sample, this clonotype turned up a few times. The rearrangement uses TRBV5-1 and TRBJ2-7; 9 nucleotides line up with TRBD1. CDR3 length: 14 residues. The germline V gene has CDR1 SGHRS and CDR2 YFSETQ. Trimming at V came to 0 bases and at J to 6 bases, leaving 4 bases not matched to a gene. The CDR3 loop is CASSLGGQGLEQYF. The DNA for the CDR3 is TGCGCCAGCAGCTTGGGGGGACAGGGCCTCGAGCAGTACTTC.

The rearrangement uses TRBV20-1 and TRBJ2-7, with 10 nucleotides matching TRBD2. CDR1 and CDR2 (germline): DFQATT, SNEGSKA (reference sequence). With V trimmed by 6 bases and J by 5 bases, 16 bases remained unmatched. This CDR3 region has 16 residues. CDR3 bases: TGCAGTGCCGACCTAGGGCTAGCGGGAGTTCCGGACGAGCAGTACTTC. Its translation is CSADLGLAGVPDEQYF.

This clonotype has only a few counts. V and J are TRBV27 and TRBJ2-3; TRBD2 is a possible D gene (5 bases). The CDR3 has 14 residues. Germline values: CDR1 MNHEY, CDR2 SMNVEV (reference sequence). Trimming cost V 4 bases and J 2 bases, with 10 bases left between them. CDR3 amino acids: CASSWRVDTDTQYF. CDR3 DNA sequence: TGTGCCAGCAGTTGGCGGGTCGACACAGATACGCAGTATTTT.

This clonotype was seen ten or more times. The rearrangement links TRBV7-2 to TRBJ2-1; D gene ambiguous. The CDR3 is made up of 17 amino acids. Trimming left V 0 bases short and J 4 bases short, with 16 bases between. CDR1 and CDR2 from the germline V gene are SGHTA and FQGNSA. The CDR3 nucleotides read TGTGCCAGCAGCTTAGCTTCCTCGGGCAGTATATACAATGAGCAGTTCTTC. Encoded protein: CASSLASSGSIYNEQFF.

The chain combines TRBV5-1 with TRBJ2-7, with D possibly being TRBD1 or TRBD2 (5 bases each). The CDR3 has 13 amino acids. The germline gives CDR1 SGHRS, CDR2 YFSETQ. V lost 3 bases, J lost 7 bases, and 14 bases lay in between. DNA for the CDR3: TGCGCCAGCAGCTCAGGGACGGCTGATGAGCAGTACTTC. As protein: CASSSGTADEQYF.

This clonotype was seen at least ten times. This rearrangement joins TRBV7-9 to TRBJ1-3; no firm D call. V was shortened by 5 bases and J by 1 base, with 6 bases between the two germline ends. The CDR3 has 13 residues. The germline gives CDR1 SEHNR, CDR2 FQNEAQ (reference sequence). CDR3 bases: TGTGCCAGCAGCCCTAGGTCTGGAAACACCATATATTTT. Translation gives CASSPRSGNTIYF.

This clonotype was counted a few times. The chain uses TRBV6-1 and TRBJ1-1; a possible D gene is TRBD1 (5 bases). Germline CDR1 and CDR2: MNHNS and SASEGT. The CDR3 length is 13 residues. V lost 5 bases, J lost 6 bases, and 13 bases lay in between. CDR3 region: CASSRQGSAEAFF. CDR3 coding DNA: TGTGCCAGCAGTCGGCAGGGTTCCGCTGAAGCTTTCTTT.

The gene calls are TRBV20-1 and TRBJ1-4; D is uncertain. Germline CDR1 is DFQATT and CDR2 is SNEGSKA (reference sequence). The CDR3 contains 12 residues. V lost 5 bases and J 8 bases, leaving 12 bases between the germline ends. CDR3 residues: CSAESVGEKLFF. CDR3 sequence (DNA): TGCAGTGCTGAATCAGTGGGGGAAAAACTGTTTTTT.

The CDR3 loop reads CASSELGTAEKLFF. The CDR3 region has the DNA TGTGCCAGCAGTGAATTGGGGACGGCGGAAAAACTGTTTTTT. The rearrangement uses TRBV6-1 and TRBJ1-4, with D possibly matching TRBD1 (5 bases). CDR1 is MNHNS and CDR2 is SASEGT in the germline V gene. The CDR3 is 14 residues long. V was pared by 2 bases and J by 8 bases, with 12 bases between.

This clonotype has more than one count but fewer than ten. The chain links TRBV20-1 to TRBJ2-5; maybe TRBD2 (6 bases). In germline, CDR1 is DFQATT, CDR2 SNEGSKA (reference sequence). The CDR3 runs 13 residues. Trimming pared 6 bases from V and 4 bases from J, leaving 15 bases between. The CDR3 nucleotides read TGCAGTGCGATACCGTGGGAGGCAGAGACCCAGTACTTC. Translation: CSAIPWEAETQYF.

The chain joins TRBV12-3 or TRBV12-4 to TRBJ2-5; 7 bases match TRBD1. This CDR3 region has 14 residues. V was pared by 6 bases and J by 5 bases, with 9 bases of the junction left unmatched. In DNA, the CDR3 is TGTGCCAGCAGGCGTAACAGGGGAAGGGAGACCCAGTACTTC. Protein product: CASRRNRGRETQYF.

This clonotype came up a few times. The chain has TRBV4-3 and TRBJ1-1; 7 bases align to TRBD1. Per the germline V gene, CDR1 is LGHNA and CDR2 is YSLEER. The CDR3 is made up of 17 amino acids. With 1 base clipped from V and 3 bases from J, the junction kept 11 bases outside the gene matches. CDR3 coding DNA: TGCGCCAGCAGCCAAGCGAGTCCGGGGCAGGGGGACACTGAAGCTTTCTTT. Its protein product is CASSQASPGQGDTEAFF.

This clonotype was counted only a few times. This chain joins TRBV7-2 and TRBJ2-5, with unresolved D. Germline V lookup: CDR1 SGHTA, CDR2 FQGNSA. The V gene lost 5 bases and the J gene lost 1 base, with 11 bases spanning the gap. The CDR3 runs 14 residues. The CDR3 here is CASSLRRTQETQYF. CDR3 nucleotides: TGTGCCAGCAGCCTACGACGGACCCAAGAGACCCAGTACTTC.

This clonotype was seen a few times. The V and J genes are TRBV20-1 and TRBJ2-3, with unresolved D. This CDR3 region has 13 residues. The germline V gene has CDR1 DFQATT and CDR2 SNEGSKA (reference sequence). V shed 0 bases and J shed 3 bases, with 7 bases lying between them. CDR3 in amino acids: CSARDSVTDTQYF. CDR3 sequence (DNA): TGCAGTGCTAGAGATTCAGTGACAGATACGCAGTATTTT.

In this sample, this clonotype turned up a few times. The chain combines TRBV20-1 with TRBJ2-3; 8 bases line up with TRBD2. The V and J ends lost 1 base and 6 bases, in that order; junction bases with no gene match: 9. CDR1 DFQATT and CDR2 SNEGSKA come from the germline V gene (reference sequence). CDR3 size: 15 residues. Written as DNA, the CDR3 is TGCAGTGCTAGAGGACTGCGGGGGGCCTCGGATACGCAGTATTTT. Translating gives CSARGLRGASDTQYF.

This clonotype turned up a few times. CDR3: CSVESQFGNTIYF. CDR3 nucleotide sequence: TGCAGCGTTGAGTCACAGTTTGGAAACACCATATATTTT. The V call is TRBV29-1, the J call TRBJ1-3, with unresolved D. This CDR3 has 13 residues. V dropped 3 bases and J dropped 3 bases, with 9 bases sitting between them. Germline CDR1 is SQVTM and CDR2 is ANQGSEA. Full variable domain (missing parts from reference TRBV29-1 and TRBJ1-3): SAVISQKPSRDICQRGTSLTIQCQVDSQVTMMFWYRQQPGQSLTLIATANQGSEATYESGFVIDKFPISRPNLTFSTLTVSNMSPEDSSIYLCSVESQFGNTIYFGEGSWLTVV.

This clonotype came up a few times. The chain uses TRBV27 and TRBJ1-2, with a weak D call TRBD1 (5 bases). Germline V CDR1 and CDR2: MNHEY, SMNVEV (reference sequence). Trimming stripped 0 bases from V and 3 bases from J, with 14 bases between. This CDR3 is built from 16 residues. CDR3 nucleotide sequence: TGTGCCAGCAGTTTATCACCAACGACAGCGTACTATGGCTACACCTTC. Its protein product is CASSLSPTTAYYGYTF.

CDR3: CSSGVFFSTDTQYF. DNA for the CDR3: TGCAGTTCAGGGGTCTTTTTTAGCACAGATACGCAGTATTTT. The rearrangement joins TRBV20-1 to TRBJ2-3, with D tentatively TRBD1 (6 bases). CDR3 length equals 14 residues. V lost 8 bases and J 0 bases, leaving 15 bases between the germline ends. Germline assignment: CDR1 DFQATT and CDR2 SNEGSKA (reference sequence).

This clonotype came up a few times. This sequence joins TRBV7-9 and TRBJ1-1, with TRBD1 matching over 7 bases. V gave up 2 bases and J gave up 1 base; unmatched junction bases: 4. The germline V gene has CDR1 SEHNR and CDR2 FQNEAQ (reference sequence). The CDR3 sequence is 15 residues long. CDR3 sequence (DNA): TGTGCCAGCAGCTTAAGTGCAGGGGGGAACACTGAAGCTTTCTTT. This gives the protein CASSLSAGGNTEAFF. The whole variable domain, remainder taken from reference TRBV7-9 and TRBJ1-1, is DTGVSQNPRHKITKRGQNVTFRCDPISEHNRLYWYRQTLGQGPEFLTYFQNEAQLEKSRLLSDRFSAERPKGSFSTLEIQRTEQGDSAMYLCASSLSAGGNTEAFFGQGTRLTVV.

This clonotype was counted a few times. The chain employs TRBV29-1 and TRBJ1-5, with a tentative D call TRBD1 (5 bases). The CDR3 covers 13 residues. Trimming stripped 6 bases from V and 5 bases from J, with 14 bases between. Germline CDR1 and CDR2: SQVTM and ANQGSEA. The CDR3 region is CSVSWARDQPQHF. The CDR3 nucleotides read TGCAGCGTATCGTGGGCCAGGGATCAGCCCCAGCATTTT.

This clonotype has only a few counts. This chain links TRBV6-5 with TRBJ1-6; D remains ambiguous. V was cut by 1 base and J by 7 bases, with 8 bases left in between. The germline V gene has CDR1 MNHEY and CDR2 SVGAGI. The CDR3 is made up of 14 amino acids. For the CDR3, the DNA is TGTGCCAGCAGTTACTGGGGTCCAAATTCACCCCTCCACTTT. Its protein is CASSYWGPNSPLHF.